This TCR beta chain was recorded in a study of T cells in women clearing cervical HPV infection. Whole-study findings and limits: Combining TCR richness with V gene abundances gave roughly 0.88 AUC.

The table came from immunoSEQ multiplex PCR; TCRdb's copy has only in-frame clones and leaves some out. Here the sample table reports fewer than 15,000 clones. Judged by frequency, this clone is medium-sized (0.01 to 0.1%). Its antigen is not known. The observed sequence ends 3 residues before the CDR3 terminus, with the missing tail filled in from the germline J gene. From germline, CDR1 is GTSNPN and CDR2 SVGIG (reference sequence). After removal of 5 bases from V and 5 bases from J, the junction contained 4 bases not matched to a gene. CDR3 length: 14 residues. This chain connects TRBV30 to TRBJ2-5; 14 bases match TRBD2. The sample was blood buffy coat. This receptor was taken from a woman between 18 and 70 years old with a cervical HPV16 infection that either progressed to CIN3+ or cleared (not recorded which). The covered CDR3 bases are TGTGCCTGGGGGACTAGCGGGGGAGGCGAGACC. Protein product: CAWGTSGGGET. In full, the CDR3 is CAWGTSGGGETQYF.